A single sample gave rise to the 19 T cell receptor beta chains below, sequenced in a study of blood T cell repertoires in COVID-19. Libraries were prepared by immunoSEQ multiplex PCR; TCRdb keeps only in-frame clonotypes and omits some of them. The sample comprises over 250,000 clones, 89% of which are singletons, and under 2.5% rests with the top ten. The sample consisted of peripheral blood. These TCRs come from a man between 50 and 59 years old with acute or convalescent COVID-19.

The gene calls are TRBV30 and TRBJ1-5; 8 bases fit TRBD1. Looked up from germline, CDR1 is GTSNPN and CDR2 is SVGIG (reference sequence). V was pared by 2 bases and J by 0 bases, with 12 bases of the junction left unmatched. This CDR3 comprises 18 residues. In DNA, the CDR3 is TGTGCCTGGAGTTCGGTCGGGACAGGAGGATATAGCAATCAGCCCCAGCATTTT. This translates into CAWSSVGTGGYSNQPQHF.

The V gene is TRBV15, the J gene TRBJ2-7; D might be TRBD2 (6 bases). This CDR3 contains 16 residues. In germline, CDR1 is LNHNV, CDR2 YYDKDF (reference sequence). The germline V and J ends were trimmed by 3 bases and 7 bases, with 22 bases remaining between them. The CDR3 bases are TGTGCCACCAGCAGCCCGCGGGGACGCCTCGGTGGAGAGCAGTACTTC. This sequence encodes CATSSPRGRLGGEQYF.

The chain recombines TRBV10-2 with TRBJ1-1; tentatively, D is TRBD1 (5 bases). Germline-derived CDR1 and CDR2 are WSHSY and SAAADI. This CDR3 contains 11 residues. The V end was cut by 5 bases, the J end by 8 bases, with 9 bases between. For the CDR3, the DNA is TGCGCCAGCAGTCGGCAGGGAGAAGCTTTCTTT. Translated, it gives CASSRQGEAFF.

This chain joins TRBV15 and TRBJ2-3; 13 nucleotides match TRBD2. The CDR3 length is 17 residues. With 0 bases clipped from V and 7 bases from J, the junction kept 7 bases outside the gene matches. Germline V lookup: CDR1 LNHNV, CDR2 YYDKDF (reference sequence). The chain's CDR3 is CATSRDRLAGGANTQYF. In DNA, the CDR3 is TGTGCCACCAGCAGAGATCGACTAGCGGGGGGTGCGAATACGCAGTATTTT.

This chain joins TRBV29-1 and TRBJ1-4; D call uncertain. From germline, CDR1 is SQVTM and CDR2 ANQGSEA. The CDR3 has 13 amino acids. Trimming pared 4 bases from V and 0 bases from J, leaving 6 bases between. The CDR3 reads CSVVYSTNEKLFF. In DNA, the CDR3 is TGCAGCGTTGTGTACTCAACTAATGAAAAACTGTTTTTT. The full variable domain, in which reference TRBV29-1 and TRBJ1-4 provide the parts outside the CDR3, is SAVISQKPSRDICQRGTSLTIQCQVDSQVTMMFWYRQQPGQSLTLIATANQGSEATYESGFVIDKFPISRPNLTFSTLTVSNMSPEDSSIYLCSVVYSTNEKLFFGSGTQLSVL.

The chain carries TRBV2 and TRBJ1-1; D ambiguous. Germline V gives CDR1 SNHLY, CDR2 FYNNEI. CDR3 length: 13 amino acids. V gave up 8 bases and J gave up 1 base, with 11 bases separating them. The chain's CDR3 is CASLREPNTEAFF. DNA for the CDR3: TGTGCCAGCCTGCGCGAACCGAACACTGAAGCTTTCTTT.

This chain joins TRBV2 and TRBJ1-2; D remains ambiguous. CDR3 length equals 13 residues. CDR1 SNHLY and CDR2 FYNNEI come from the germline V gene. V lost 0 bases and J 7 bases, leaving 9 bases between the germline ends. As DNA, the CDR3 is TGTGCCAGCAGTGAAGCGCTGGTAGTTGGCTACACCTTC. Its translation is CASSEALVVGYTF.

The V call is TRBV7-3, the J call TRBJ2-1, with D maybe TRBD1 (5 bases). The CDR3 length is 13 residues. V was clipped by 5 bases and J by 3 bases, with 8 bases between them. Germline assignment: CDR1 SGHTA and CDR2 FQGTGA. The CDR3 DNA sequence: TGTGCCAGCAGCCCCAGGGACTACAATGAGCAGTTCTTC. Protein: CASSPRDYNEQFF.

The chain joins TRBV10-3 to TRBJ1-1; D may be TRBD1 (5 bases). The CDR3 covers 16 residues. Germline CDR1 reads ENHRY; CDR2 reads SYGVKD. Trimming took off 0 bases at V and 0 bases at J, with 11 bases between the two ends. The CDR3 DNA reads TGTGCCATCAGTGAGTCGAGAGGCAGGGTGAACACTGAAGCTTTCTTT. Protein product: CAISESRGRVNTEAFF.

The chain carries TRBV3-1 (or the pseudogene TRBV3-2) and TRBJ2-2, with 8 bases matching TRBD1. The V gene's germline CDR1 is LGHDT and CDR2 YNNKEL (reference sequence). The CDR3 has 16 amino acids. The trim removed 2 bases at V and 4 bases at J, leaving 6 bases unmatched. The CDR3 protein is CASSQNRDRITGELFF. The CDR3 coding sequence is TGTGCCAGCAGCCAAAACCGGGACAGGATCACCGGGGAGCTGTTTTTT.

This chain joins TRBV27 and TRBJ1-2; no clear D. Germline-derived CDR1 and CDR2 are MNHEY and SMNVEV (reference sequence). The CDR3 sequence is 14 residues long. Trimming stripped 5 bases from V and 2 bases from J, with 12 bases between. The CDR3 region is CASSNKPGNYGYTF. Written as DNA, the CDR3 is TGTGCCAGCAGTAATAAGCCGGGGAACTATGGCTACACCTTC.

This chain connects TRBV14 to TRBJ1-6; D is unclear. Germline V CDR1 and CDR2: SGHDN, FVKESK. V was trimmed by 2 bases and J by 9 bases, leaving 11 bases between them. The CDR3 consists of 14 residues. The CDR3 is CASSQSGESSPLHF. The CDR3 bases are TGTGCCAGCAGCCAATCCGGGGAAAGTTCACCCCTCCACTTT.

The rearrangement joins TRBV6-5 to TRBJ1-3; TRBD1 agrees at 7 bases. Germline CDR1 reads MNHEY; CDR2 reads SVGAGI. The CDR3 contains 14 residues. After removal of 6 bases from V and 3 bases from J, the junction contained 5 bases not matched to a gene. CDR3 sequence: CASREHRGGNTIYF. CDR3 bases: TGTGCCAGCAGGGAGCACAGGGGTGGAAACACCATATATTTT.

The chain links TRBV19 to TRBJ2-7; the match to TRBD2 covers 7 bases. CDR1 and CDR2 from the germline V gene are LNHDA and SQIVND (reference sequence). Trimming at V came to 10 bases and at J to 0 bases, leaving 9 bases not matched to a gene. This CDR3 is built from 14 residues. The CDR3 here is CATLPGGGSYEQYF. The CDR3, as DNA: TGTGCCACCCTTCCGGGGGGAGGCTCCTACGAGCAGTACTTC.

This chain uses TRBV30 with TRBJ1-5; TRBD1 aligns across 11 bases. V lost 3 bases, J lost 7 bases, and 8 bases stayed unmatched. This CDR3 comprises 15 residues. In germline, CDR1 is GTSNPN, CDR2 SVGIG (reference sequence). DNA of the CDR3: TGTGCCTGGAGCAGAGGGACAGGGGGGGAACAGCCCCAGCATTTT. It translates to CAWSRGTGGEQPQHF.

This clone came up once. The chain combines TRBV29-1 with TRBJ1-2, with 10 bases that match TRBD1. CDR1 SQVTM and CDR2 ANQGSEA come from the germline V gene. V was pared by 6 bases and J by 0 bases, with 4 bases of the junction left unmatched. The CDR3 is made up of 14 amino acids. The CDR3 region is CSVLDRGPNYGYTF. The CDR3 DNA follows: TGCAGCGTCCTCGACAGGGGGCCTAACTATGGCTACACCTTC. The complete variable domain, with remaining parts taken from reference TRBV29-1 and TRBJ1-2, reads SAVISQKPSRDICQRGTSLTIQCQVDSQVTMMFWYRQQPGQSLTLIATANQGSEATYESGFVIDKFPISRPNLTFSTLTVSNMSPEDSSIYLCSVLDRGPNYGYTFGSGTRLTVV.

This clone was observed once. The chain uses TRBV5-5 and TRBJ1-6, with D unclear. The V end was cut by 4 bases, the J end by 0 bases, with 17 bases between. The CDR3 loop spans 18 amino acids. Germline CDR1 SGHKS, CDR2 YYEKEE (reference sequence). The CDR3 reads CASSPRGSGSSYNSPLHF. The CDR3 nucleotides are TGTGCCAGCAGCCCCCGTGGCAGCGGGAGCTCCTATAATTCACCCCTCCACTTT. Filled out from reference TRBV5-5 and TRBJ1-6, the complete variable domain reads DAGVTQSPTHLIKTRGQQVTLRCSPISGHKSVSWYQQVLGQGPQFIFQYYEKEERGRGNFPDRFSARQFPNYSSELNVNALLLGDSALYLCASSPRGSGSSYNSPLHFGNGTRLTVT.

The chain joins TRBV4-1 to TRBJ2-7, with 7 bases identical to TRBD2. The germline V gene has CDR1 MGHRA and CDR2 YSYEKL. The V gene end was trimmed by 4 bases and the J gene end by 7 bases; junction bases not matched to a gene: 7. CDR3 length: 13 amino acids. The CDR3: CASSPRLAAEQYF. The CDR3 DNA sequence: TGCGCCAGCAGCCCTAGACTAGCCGCGGAGCAGTACTTC.

This clone was observed a few times. The J gene is TRBJ2-1, the V gene TRBV11-2; tentative D call: TRBD1 (5 bases). The CDR3 length is 16 residues. V lost 5 bases and J 0 bases, leaving 14 bases between the germline ends. The V gene's germline CDR1 is SGHAT and CDR2 FQNNGV. CDR3 in amino acids: CASSPVGANSYNEQFF. CDR3 DNA: TGTGCCAGCAGCCCAGTTGGGGCCAACTCCTACAATGAGCAGTTCTTC.